This entry describes one T cell receptor (beta chain). Its specificity is unknown. Clones were sequenced by immunoSEQ multiplex PCR, and TCRdb holds only the in-frame ones, with some missing. The data contain 25,000 to 30,000 clones, about 93% of them seen just once; the ten biggest clones take up 15% to 20%. This entry belongs to a study of chemoradiotherapy in HPV16-positive cancers. Study-wide context: Candidate HPV-specific T-cell clones and common TCR motifs came from functional assays in a couple of HPV16-positive patients. General observations from the study: Candidate HPV-specific clones and E7-related TCR motifs grew in tumor during treatment. HPV-responsive T-cell expansion during chemoradiotherapy was linked to improved recurrence-free survival in HPV16-positive patients.

Repertoires were sampled repeatedly during chemoradiotherapy. This CDR3 comprises 17 residues. The germline V and J ends were trimmed by 3 bases and 0 bases, with 15 bases remaining between them. The V gene's germline CDR1 is LNHDA and CDR2 SQIVND (reference sequence). The source of this sequence is a human donor with HPV-associated anogenital cancer. Sequenced here: blood, sampled from a patient who underwent chemoradiotherapy. This chain uses TRBV19 with TRBJ1-3, with D maybe TRBD1 (5 bases). The CDR3, as DNA: TGTGCCAGTAGTATCCCCGGCGGGGCAGGCTCTGGAAACACCATATATTTT. Its protein is CASSIPGGAGSGNTIYF.